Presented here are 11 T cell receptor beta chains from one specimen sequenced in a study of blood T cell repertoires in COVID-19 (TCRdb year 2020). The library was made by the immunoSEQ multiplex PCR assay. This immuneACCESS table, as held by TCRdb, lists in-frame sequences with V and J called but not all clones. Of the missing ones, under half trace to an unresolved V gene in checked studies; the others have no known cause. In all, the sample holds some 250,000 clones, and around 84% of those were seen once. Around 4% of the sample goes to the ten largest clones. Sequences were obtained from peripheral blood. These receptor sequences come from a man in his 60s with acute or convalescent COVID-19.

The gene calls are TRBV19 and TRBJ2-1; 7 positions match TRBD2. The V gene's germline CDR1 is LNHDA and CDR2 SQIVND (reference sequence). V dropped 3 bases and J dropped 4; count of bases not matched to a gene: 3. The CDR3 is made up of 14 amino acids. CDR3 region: CASSMGGPYNEQFF. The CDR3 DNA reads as TGTGCCAGTAGTATGGGAGGGCCGTACAATGAGCAGTTCTTC.

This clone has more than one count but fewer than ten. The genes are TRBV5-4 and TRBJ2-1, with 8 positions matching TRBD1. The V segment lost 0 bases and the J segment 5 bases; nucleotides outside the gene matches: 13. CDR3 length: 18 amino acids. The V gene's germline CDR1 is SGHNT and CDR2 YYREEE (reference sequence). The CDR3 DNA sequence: TGTGCCAGCAGCTTGGGAGGACAGGGATTTTTGGCCCACAATGAGCAGTTCTTC. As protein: CASSLGGQGFLAHNEQFF.

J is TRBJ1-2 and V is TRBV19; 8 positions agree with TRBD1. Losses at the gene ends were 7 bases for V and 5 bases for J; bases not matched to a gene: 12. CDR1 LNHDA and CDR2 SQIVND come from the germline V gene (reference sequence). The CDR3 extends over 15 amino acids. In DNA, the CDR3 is TGTGCCAGTACCTTCTCAGGGGGCGCAGGGTATGGCTACACCTTC. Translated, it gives CASTFSGGAGYGYTF.

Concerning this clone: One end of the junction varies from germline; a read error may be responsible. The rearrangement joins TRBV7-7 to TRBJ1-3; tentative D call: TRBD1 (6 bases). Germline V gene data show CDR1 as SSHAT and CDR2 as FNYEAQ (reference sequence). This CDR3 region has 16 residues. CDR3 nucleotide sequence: TGTGCTAGCAGCTTAGGGACATCGTACTCTGGAAACACCATATATTTT. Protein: CASSLGTSYSGNTIYF.

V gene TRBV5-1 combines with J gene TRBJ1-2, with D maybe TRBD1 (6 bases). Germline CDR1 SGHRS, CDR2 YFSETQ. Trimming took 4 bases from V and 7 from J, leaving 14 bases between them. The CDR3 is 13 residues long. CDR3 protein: CASSGGGAGGYTF. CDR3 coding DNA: TGCGCCAGCAGCGGAGGGGGGGCTGGTGGCTACACCTTC.

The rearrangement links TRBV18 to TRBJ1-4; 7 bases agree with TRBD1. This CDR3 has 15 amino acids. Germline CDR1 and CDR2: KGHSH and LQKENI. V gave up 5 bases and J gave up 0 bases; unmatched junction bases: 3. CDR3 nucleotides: TGTGCCAGCTCAGGACAGGTTGCAACTAATGAAAAACTGTTTTTT. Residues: CASSGQVATNEKLFF. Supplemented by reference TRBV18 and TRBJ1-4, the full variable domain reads NAGVMQNPRHLVRRRGQEARLRCSPMKGHSHVYWYRQLPEEGLKFMVYLQKENIIDESGMPKERFSAEFPKEGPSILRIQQVVRGDSAAYFCASSGQVATNEKLFFGSGTQLSVL.

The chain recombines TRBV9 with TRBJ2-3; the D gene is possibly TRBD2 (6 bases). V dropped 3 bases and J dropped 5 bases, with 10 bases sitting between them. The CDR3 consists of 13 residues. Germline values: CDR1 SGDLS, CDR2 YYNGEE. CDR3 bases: TGTGCCAGCAGCGCACGACTAGGAGATACGCAGTATTTT. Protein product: CASSARLGDTQYF. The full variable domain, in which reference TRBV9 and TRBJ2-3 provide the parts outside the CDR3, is DSGVTQTPKHLITATGQRVTLRCSPRSGDLSVYWYQQSLDQGLQFLIQYYNGEERAKGNILERFSAQQFPDLHSELNLSSLELGDSALYFCASSARLGDTQYFGPGTRLTVL.

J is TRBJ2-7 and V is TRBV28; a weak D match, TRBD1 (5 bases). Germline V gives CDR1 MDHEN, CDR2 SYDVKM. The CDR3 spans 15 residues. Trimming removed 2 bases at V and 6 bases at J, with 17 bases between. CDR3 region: CASSLALGVSAEQYF. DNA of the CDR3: TGTGCCAGCAGTTTAGCCCTAGGGGTTTCTGCCGAGCAGTACTTC.

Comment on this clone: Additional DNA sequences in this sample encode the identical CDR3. The CDR3 nucleotides are TGTGCCAGCAGTTATCCGGGACAACTTAGCAATCAGCCCCAGCATTTT. As protein: CASSYPGQLSNQPQHF. The rearrangement joins TRBV6-5 to TRBJ1-5; TRBD1 is a possible D gene (6 bases). This CDR3 has 16 amino acids. Germline V gives CDR1 MNHEY, CDR2 SVGAGI. Between the trimmed V and J ends, which lost 3 bases and 0 bases, there was a span of 12 bases.

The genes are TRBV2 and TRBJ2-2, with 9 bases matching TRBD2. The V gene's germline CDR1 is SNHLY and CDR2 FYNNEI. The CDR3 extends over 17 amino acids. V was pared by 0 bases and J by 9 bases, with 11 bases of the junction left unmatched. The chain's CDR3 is CASSEANSGGRARELFF. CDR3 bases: TGTGCCAGCAGTGAAGCGAATTCCGGCGGGAGGGCCCGGGAGCTGTTTTTT.

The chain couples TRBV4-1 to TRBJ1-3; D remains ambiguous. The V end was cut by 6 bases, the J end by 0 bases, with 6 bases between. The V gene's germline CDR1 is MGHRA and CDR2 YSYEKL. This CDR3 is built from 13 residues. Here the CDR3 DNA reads TGCGCCAGCAGTCCCCTCTCTGGAAACACCATATATTTT. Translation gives CASSPLSGNTIYF.